The 25 T cell receptor beta chains below all came from one sample that was sequenced in a study of human T cells and chemical hapten exposure. TCRdb reanalysed the RACE reads using MiXCR and keeps one entry per CDR3 protein. The sample shows about 77,000 distinct CDR3 sequences, about 9.2% of them seen only once. Regarding time point: healthy volunteer bleed at 6 weeks. Unseparated into fractions, whole blood served as the source from which total RNA was extracted. The specimen sequenced was whole blood. Receptor source: a female donor in good health. Some clones in this sample may be carry-over from other donors' samples.

The rearrangement joins TRBV7-8 to TRBJ2-1; 7 bases align to TRBD1. V trimming: 4 bases; J trimming: 4 bases; junction bases outside the gene matches: 10. CDR3 size: 16 residues. The germline CDR1 and CDR2 sequences are SGHVS and FQNEAQ. The CDR3 spells CASSSKGAVSYNEQFF. As DNA, the CDR3 is TGTGCCAGCAGCTCCAAGGGGGCGGTCTCTTACAATGAGCAGTTCTTC.

The chain employs TRBV2 and TRBJ2-3, with 15 bases fitting TRBD2. Germline CDR1 reads SNHLY; CDR2 reads FYNNEI. This CDR3 is built from 15 residues. Trimming took 6 bases from V and 7 from J; bases not matched to a gene: 5. The CDR3 is CASSPGLAGGNTQYF. The CDR3 nucleotides read TGTGCCAGCAGCCCGGGACTAGCGGGGGGCAATACGCAGTATTTT.

The chain employs TRBV4-1 and TRBJ2-3; TRBD1 aligns across 7 bases. Germline lookup yields CDR1 MGHRA and CDR2 YSYEKL. J gave up 3 bases and V 6 bases, and 6 bases lay outside the gene matches. This CDR3 is 14 amino acids long. The CDR3 DNA is TGCGCCAGCAGGGAAAACAGGGGAACAGATACGCAGTATTTT. This translates into CASRENRGTDTQYF.

This chain links TRBV2 with TRBJ2-3; 13 bases map to TRBD2. The CDR3 consists of 16 residues. Germline V gene lookup returns CDR1 SNHLY and CDR2 FYNNEI. V shed 6 bases and J 6 bases; nucleotides not matched to a gene: 9. CDR3: CASRGTSGATTDTQYF. Written as DNA, the CDR3 is TGTGCCAGCAGGGGGACTAGCGGGGCTACTACGGATACGCAGTATTTT.

This clonotype was seen a handful of times. The chain uses TRBV3-1 and TRBJ2-1, with 10 bases identical to TRBD1. The CDR3 has 17 residues. V was clipped by 0 bases and J by 7 bases; unmatched bases: 9. Germline-derived CDR1 and CDR2 are LGHDT and YNNKEL (reference sequence). CDR3 residues: CASSQDYATGGMNEQFF. CDR3 nucleotides: TGTGCCAGCAGCCAAGACTACGCGACAGGGGGCATGAATGAGCAGTTCTTC.

V gene TRBV4-3 combines with J gene TRBJ2-7; D not certain. The CDR3 contains 17 residues. The V end was cut by 0 bases, the J end by 3 bases, with 18 bases between. Germline V CDR1 and CDR2: LGHNA, YSLEER. The chain's CDR3 is CASSQDVGSEIGYEQYF. CDR3 nucleotide sequence: TGCGCCAGCAGCCAAGATGTAGGGTCCGAAATAGGCTACGAGCAGTACTTC.

CDR3 nucleotides: TGTGCCAGCTCACGAGGAGGAAGAGGGGAAAAACTGTTTTTT. This sequence encodes CASSRGGRGEKLFF. The chain uses TRBV18 and TRBJ1-4; D remains ambiguous. The V and J ends lost 4 bases and 8 bases respectively, with 14 bases between them. CDR1 KGHSH and CDR2 LQKENI come from the germline V gene. There are 14 residues in the CDR3.

This clonotype has just one count. A single base separates this from a much larger clone, so it may be a read error. The CDR3 spells CASSLRGIGQGSPLNF. For the CDR3, the DNA is TGTGCCAGCAGTTTAAGGGGCATCGGCCAGGGATCACCCCTCAACTTT. V is TRBV12-3 or TRBV12-4 and J is TRBJ1-6; tentatively, D is TRBD1 (5 bases). CDR3 size: 16 residues.

This clonotype was counted between two and nine times. The chain links TRBV7-2 to TRBJ1-1; possibly TRBD1 for D (5 bases). This CDR3 comprises 13 residues. V lost 2 bases to trimming and J lost 4 bases, with 8 bases between them. CDR1 is SGHTA, CDR2 FQGNSA, per germline. The CDR3 nucleotides are TGTGCCAGCAGCTTAACAGGCAGCACTGAAGCTTTCTTT. Translated, it gives CASSLTGSTEAFF.

This clonotype was counted ten times or more. V and J are TRBV7-2 and TRBJ2-5, with D perhaps matching TRBD2 (6 bases). V shed 3 bases and J shed 7 bases, with 18 bases lying between them. The CDR3 totals 15 residues. Germline V lookup: CDR1 SGHTA, CDR2 FQGNSA. DNA for the CDR3: TGTGCCAGCAGCTTCGCGTCGGGGGTCCTAGGGACCCAGTACTTC. Amino acids: CASSFASGVLGTQYF. The variable domain in full, with the rest retrieved from reference TRBV7-2 and TRBJ2-5, is GAGVSQSPSNKVTEKGKDVELRCDPISGHTALYWYRQSLGQGLEFLIYFQGNSAPDKSGLPSDRFSAERTGGSVSTLTIQRTQQEDSAVYLCASSFASGVLGTQYFGPGTRLLVL.

This clonotype was counted only a few times. The chain carries TRBV20-1 and TRBJ1-1; D is uncertain. Trimming left V 2 bases short and J 5 bases short, with 12 bases between. CDR3 length equals 13 residues. CDR1 DFQATT and CDR2 SNEGSKA come from the germline V gene (reference sequence). CDR3 DNA sequence: TGCAGTGCTAGACGCGTCGGAGGGACTGAAGCTTTCTTT. Translated, it gives CSARRVGGTEAFF.

This chain uses TRBV6-2 or TRBV6-3 with TRBJ2-7, with a weak D call TRBD2 (5 bases). The germline V gene encodes CDR1 MNHEY and CDR2 SVGEGT. The V end was cut by 5 bases, the J end by 7 bases, with 18 bases between. This CDR3 spans 14 amino acids. CDR3 in DNA: TGTGCCAGCAGTCCATCTCGTTCCCGGGGTGAGCAGTACTTC. Amino acids: CASSPSRSRGEQYF.

On this clonotype itself: A much larger clone lies a single base off, so this may be a read error. This chain joins TRBV9 and TRBJ2-7, with 9 bases fitting TRBD2. Germline V lookup: CDR1 SGDLS, CDR2 YYNGEE. The CDR3 extends over 18 amino acids. The CDR3 region has the DNA TGTGCCAGCAGCTCCCGAAGTAGCGGGGGCGGCCCAAACTACGAGCAGAACTTC. As protein: CASSSRSSGGGPNYEQNF.

This clonotype came up many times. The chain combines TRBV5-5 with TRBJ1-2; 8 bases map to TRBD1. V lost 0 bases and J lost 6; bases outside the gene matches: 13. The CDR3 extends over 17 amino acids. CDR1 is SGHKS and CDR2 is YYEKEE in the germline V gene (reference sequence). DNA for the CDR3: TGTGCCAGCAGCTTGGCCGTAGAATGGACAGGGAAGCATGGCTACACCTTC. It codes for CASSLAVEWTGKHGYTF.

This clonotype was seen once. The V call is TRBV18, the J call TRBJ2-3; D is uncertain. The CDR3 has 13 residues. CDR1 and CDR2 (germline): KGHSH, LQKENI. V was trimmed by 5 bases and J by 2 bases, leaving 8 bases between them. Here the CDR3 DNA reads TGTGCCAGCTCAACCGGTATCACAGATACGCAGTATTTT. The encoded protein is CASSTGITDTQYF.

About this clonotype itself: At one end, the junction sequence differs from germline, possibly due to a read error. DNA of the CDR3: TGTGCCAGCAGTTACTCTACAACGGGGGGCTTC. This codes for CASSYSTTGGF. The genes are TRBV6-7 and TRBJ2-5; 7 positions match TRBD2. TRBV6-7 is an open reading frame, and its role is uncertain. The CDR3 is 11 residues long.

This clonotype was recorded many times. The chain is built from TRBV4-2 and TRBJ1-3, with TRBD1 matching over 10 bases. There are 15 residues in the CDR3. Trimming cost V 0 bases and J 8 bases; bases outside gene matches: 4. Germline-derived CDR1 and CDR2 are LGHNA and YNFKEQ. This CDR3 reads CASSQDRTGGDTIYF. In DNA form, the CDR3 reads TGTGCCAGCAGCCAAGATCGGACAGGGGGAGACACCATATATTTT.

The gene calls are TRBV9 and TRBJ2-3, with a possible D match to TRBD2 (6 bases). Germline CDR1 and CDR2: SGDLS and YYNGEE. The CDR3 sequence is 16 residues long. V lost 0 bases to trimming and J lost 2 bases, with 13 bases between them. The CDR3 coding sequence is TGTGCCAGCAGCGTAGGGCGGGGCCAGCTCACAGATACGCAGTATTTT. It specifies CASSVGRGQLTDTQYF.

This clonotype was observed many times. The rearrangement links TRBV6-5 to TRBJ1-1; D is possibly TRBD1 (5 bases). V was pared by 7 bases and J by 6 bases, with 21 bases between. From germline, CDR1 is MNHEY and CDR2 SVGAGI. The CDR3 is made up of 15 amino acids. The CDR3 DNA is TGTGCCAGCAACCACCCGCCCGGGACTACTTCTGAAGCTTTCTTT. Residues: CASNHPPGTTSEAFF.

Turning to this clonotype: A junction boundary mismatches the germline segment, possibly from a read error. V gene TRBV6-5 combines with J gene TRBJ1-2; 10 bases match TRBD1. The CDR3 loop spans 14 amino acids. Per the germline V gene, CDR1 is MNHEY and CDR2 is SVGAGI. Here the CDR3 reads CTSSHQTGGYGYTF. In DNA form, the CDR3 reads TGTACCAGCAGTCACCAGACAGGGGGCTACGGCTACACCTTC.

The chain joins TRBV19 to TRBJ2-7; TRBD2 is a possible D gene (6 bases). Germline V gene sequence: CDR1 LNHDA, CDR2 SQIVND (reference sequence). CDR3 length: 14 amino acids. V was pared by 2 bases and J by 0 bases, with 8 bases between. DNA of the CDR3: TGTGCCAGTAGTATACTAGCGAGCTCCTACGAGCAGTACTTC. This sequence encodes CASSILASSYEQYF. The full variable domain, its missing parts supplied by reference TRBV19 and TRBJ2-7, is DGGITQSPKYLFRKEGQNVTLSCEQNLNHDAMYWYRQDPGQGLRLIYYSQIVNDFQKGDIAEGYSVSREKKESFPLTVTSAQKNPTAFYLCASSILASSYEQYFGPGTRLTVT.

The CDR3 loop is CASSLNGDAGVRTQYF. Written as DNA, the CDR3 is TGTGCCAGCAGCCTTAACGGGGACGCGGGGGTCAGAACGCAGTATTTT. The V call is TRBV7-9, the J call TRBJ2-3; 7 bases fit TRBD2. J was trimmed by 9 bases and V by 5 bases; bases with no gene match: 17. From germline, CDR1 is SEHNR and CDR2 FQNEAQ (reference sequence). The CDR3 length is 16 residues.

This clonotype appeared a few times. The rearrangement links TRBV20-1 to TRBJ2-3; 11 bases are a match to TRBD2. CDR1 is DFQATT and CDR2 is SNEGSKA in the germline V gene (reference sequence). The CDR3 runs 16 residues. Losses at the gene ends were 0 bases for V and 11 bases for J; bases not matched to a gene: 13. The chain's CDR3 is CSARDARLAGIQMQYF. The CDR3 bases are TGCAGTGCTAGAGATGCCCGACTAGCGGGGATTCAAATGCAGTATTTT.

The rearrangement links TRBV15 to TRBJ2-3; D is ambiguous. This CDR3 contains 14 residues. Trimming left V 3 bases short and J 0 bases short, with 7 bases between. The germline gives CDR1 LNHNV, CDR2 YYDKDF (reference sequence). The CDR3 DNA reads TGTGCCACCAGCAGGAGCAGTAGCACAGATACGCAGTATTTT. Its translation is CATSRSSSTDTQYF.

The sample holds a few counts of this clonotype. The V and J genes are TRBV20-1 and TRBJ1-1; 10 nucleotides line up with TRBD1. The CDR3 has 13 residues. Germline V gene data show CDR1 as DFQATT and CDR2 as SNEGSKA (reference sequence). J lost 5 bases, V lost 4 bases, and 4 bases had no gene match. The CDR3 spells CSATGQGITEAFF. Written as DNA, the CDR3 is TGCAGTGCTACGGGACAGGGGATTACTGAAGCTTTCTTT.